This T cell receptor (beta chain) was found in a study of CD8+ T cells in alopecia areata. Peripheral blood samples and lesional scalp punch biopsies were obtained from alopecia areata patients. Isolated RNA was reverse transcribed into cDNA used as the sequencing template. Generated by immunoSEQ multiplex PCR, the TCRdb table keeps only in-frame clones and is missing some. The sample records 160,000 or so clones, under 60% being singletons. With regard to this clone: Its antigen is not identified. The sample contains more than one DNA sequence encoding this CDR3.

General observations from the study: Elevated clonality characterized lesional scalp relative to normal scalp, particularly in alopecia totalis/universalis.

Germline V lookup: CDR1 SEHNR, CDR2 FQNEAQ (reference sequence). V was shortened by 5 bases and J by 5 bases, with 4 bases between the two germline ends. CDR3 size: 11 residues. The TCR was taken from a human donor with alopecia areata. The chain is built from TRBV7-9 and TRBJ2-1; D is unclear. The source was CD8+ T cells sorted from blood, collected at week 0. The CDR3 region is CASSLNNEQFF. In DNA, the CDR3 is TGTGCCAGCAGCCTAAACAATGAGCAGTTCTTC.